The clone carrying this T cell receptor beta chain was observed a few times. PCR primers comprised 60 Vbeta and 13 Jbeta primers. Sequencing used immunoSEQ multiplex PCR; TCRdb keeps in-frame clones, though not all of them. The sample has 200,000 to 250,000 clones, about 74% seen once. This specimen belongs to a study of cytomegalovirus exposure and HLA in healthy donors. The V and J ends lost 5 bases and 6 bases, in that order; junction bases with no gene match: 1. There are 12 residues in the CDR3. CDR1 is MNHNS and CDR2 is SASEGT in the germline V gene. The sample taken for sequencing was PBMCs. This chain joins TRBV6-1 and TRBJ1-5; 7 nucleotides line up with TRBD1. The origin of this receptor is a woman in her 30s in good health and CMV-seronegative. The CDR3 sequence is CASSTGVQPQHF. In DNA form, the CDR3 reads TGTGCCAGCAGTACAGGGGTTCAGCCCCAGCATTTT.